This T cell receptor (beta chain) was captured by sequencing in a study of T-cell memory formation after mild COVID-19. Study-level findings and limits: Pre-infection memory showed some responding clones, and this suggested that cross-reactive memory joined. The second-wave clones peaking on day 37 were not confirmed as SARS-CoV-2-specific.

Constant-segment-primed 5'RACE gave TCR alpha and TCR beta cDNA libraries with sample barcodes and UMIs. TCRdb recomputed calls from the 5' RACE reads with MiXCR, one row per CDR3 protein. This sample has tens of thousands of distinct CDR3 sequences, with over 15% found just once. This clonotype was counted a few times. What it binds is not known. Trimming took 4 bases from V and 0 from J, leaving 11 bases between them. The CDR3 sequence is 14 residues long. Germline-derived CDR1 and CDR2 are SGDLS and YYNGEE. V usage is TRBV9 and J usage is TRBJ2-7; a weak D match, TRBD2 (6 bases). This clonotype was obtained from an adult woman who had mild COVID-19 (a few samples of this study predate the infection). Cell type and time point are not known. Sequenced input: PBMCs or a T cell subset sorted from them (not recorded which). CDR3 coding DNA: TGTGCCAGCAGCCTGGGACTTAGCTCCTACGAGCAGTACTTC. It is translated as CASSLGLSSYEQYF.